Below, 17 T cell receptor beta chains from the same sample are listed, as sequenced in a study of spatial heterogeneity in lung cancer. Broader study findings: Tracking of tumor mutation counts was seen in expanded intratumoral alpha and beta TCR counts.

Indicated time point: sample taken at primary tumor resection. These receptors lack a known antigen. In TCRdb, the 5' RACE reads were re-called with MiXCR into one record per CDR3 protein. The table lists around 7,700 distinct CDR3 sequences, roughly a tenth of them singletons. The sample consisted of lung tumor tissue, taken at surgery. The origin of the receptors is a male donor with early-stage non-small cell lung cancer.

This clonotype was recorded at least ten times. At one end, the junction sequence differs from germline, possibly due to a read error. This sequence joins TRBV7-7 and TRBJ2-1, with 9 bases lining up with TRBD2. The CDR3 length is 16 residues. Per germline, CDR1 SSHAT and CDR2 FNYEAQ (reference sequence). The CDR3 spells CASSLAGGGADNEQFF. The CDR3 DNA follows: TGTGCTAGCAGCTTAGCGGGCGGGGGGGCCGACAATGAGCAGTTCTTC.

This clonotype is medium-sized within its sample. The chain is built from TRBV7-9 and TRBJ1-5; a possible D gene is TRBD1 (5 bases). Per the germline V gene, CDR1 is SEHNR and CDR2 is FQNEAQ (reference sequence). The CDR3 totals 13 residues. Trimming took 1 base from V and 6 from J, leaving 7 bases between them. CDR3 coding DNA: TGTGCCAGCAGCTTAGGGGGCGGTCAGCCCCAGCATTTT. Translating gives CASSLGGGQPQHF.

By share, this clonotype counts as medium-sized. CDR3 sequence: CASRVDPGDEQFF. The CDR3 DNA follows: TGTGCCAGCAGGGTCGATCCTGGGGATGAGCAGTTCTTC. The rearrangement uses TRBV6-6 and TRBJ2-1, with D hard to call. V lost 6 bases and J 8 bases, leaving 14 bases between the germline ends. This CDR3 is built from 13 residues. Germline-derived CDR1 and CDR2 are MNHNY and SVGAGI (reference sequence).

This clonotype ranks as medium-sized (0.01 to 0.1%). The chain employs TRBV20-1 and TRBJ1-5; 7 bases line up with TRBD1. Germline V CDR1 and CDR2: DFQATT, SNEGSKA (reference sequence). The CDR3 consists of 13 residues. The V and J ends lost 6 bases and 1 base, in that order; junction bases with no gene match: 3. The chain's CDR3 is CSASQGSNQPQHF. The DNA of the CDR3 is TGCAGTGCGTCACAGGGGAGCAATCAGCCCCAGCATTTT.

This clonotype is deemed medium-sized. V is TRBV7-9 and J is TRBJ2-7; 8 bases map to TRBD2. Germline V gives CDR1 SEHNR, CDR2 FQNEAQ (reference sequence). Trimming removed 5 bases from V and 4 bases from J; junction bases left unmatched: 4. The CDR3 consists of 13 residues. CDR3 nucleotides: TGTGCCAGCAGCCCCGCGGGAGGTTACGAGCAGTACTTC. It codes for CASSPAGGYEQYF. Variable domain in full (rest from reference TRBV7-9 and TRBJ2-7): DTGVSQNPRHKITKRGQNVTFRCDPISEHNRLYWYRQTLGQGPEFLTYFQNEAQLEKSRLLSDRFSAERPKGSFSTLEIQRTEQGDSAMYLCASSPAGGYEQYFGPGTRLTVT.

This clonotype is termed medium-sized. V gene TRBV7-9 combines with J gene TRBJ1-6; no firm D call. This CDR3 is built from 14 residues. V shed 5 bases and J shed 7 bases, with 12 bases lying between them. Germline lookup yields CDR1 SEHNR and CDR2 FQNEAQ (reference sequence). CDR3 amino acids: CASSPSAQNSPLHF. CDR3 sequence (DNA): TGTGCCAGCAGCCCCTCAGCCCAAAATTCACCCCTCCACTTT.

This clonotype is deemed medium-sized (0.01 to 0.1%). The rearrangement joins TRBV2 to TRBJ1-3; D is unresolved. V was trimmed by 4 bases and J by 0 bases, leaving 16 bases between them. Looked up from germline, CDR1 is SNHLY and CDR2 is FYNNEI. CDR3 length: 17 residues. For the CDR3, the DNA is TGTGCCAGCAGTGCCCTAGGAGGGCGACTCTCTGGAAACACCATATATTTT. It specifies CASSALGGRLSGNTIYF. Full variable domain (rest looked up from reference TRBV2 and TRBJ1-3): EPEVTQTPSHQVTQMGQEVILRCVPISNHLYFYWYRQILGQKVEFLVSFYNNEISEKSEIFDDQFSVERPDGSNFTLKIRSTKLEDSAMYFCASSALGGRLSGNTIYFGEGSWLTVV.

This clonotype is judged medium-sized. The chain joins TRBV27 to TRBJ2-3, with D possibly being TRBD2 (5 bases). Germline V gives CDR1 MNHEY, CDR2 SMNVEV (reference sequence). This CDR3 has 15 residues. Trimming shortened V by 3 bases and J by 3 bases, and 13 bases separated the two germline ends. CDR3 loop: CASSLSSWSTDTQYF. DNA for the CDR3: TGTGCCAGCAGTTTGTCTAGCTGGTCGACAGATACGCAGTATTTT.

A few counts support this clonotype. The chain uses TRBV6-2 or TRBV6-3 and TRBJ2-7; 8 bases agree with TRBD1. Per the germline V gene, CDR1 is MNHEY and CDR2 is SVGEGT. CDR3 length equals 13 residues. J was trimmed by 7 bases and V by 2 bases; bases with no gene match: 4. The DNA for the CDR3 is TGTGCCAGCAGTTACCCGGACAGGGTGGAGCAGTACTTC. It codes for CASSYPDRVEQYF.

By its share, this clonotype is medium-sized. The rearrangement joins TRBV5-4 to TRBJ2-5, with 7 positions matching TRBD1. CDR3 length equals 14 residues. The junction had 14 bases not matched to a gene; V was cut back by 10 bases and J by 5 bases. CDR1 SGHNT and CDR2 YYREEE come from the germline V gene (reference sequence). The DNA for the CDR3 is TGTGCCTGCCGAAAAACAGGGGCGAAGGAGACCCAGTACTTC. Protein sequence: CACRKTGAKETQYF.

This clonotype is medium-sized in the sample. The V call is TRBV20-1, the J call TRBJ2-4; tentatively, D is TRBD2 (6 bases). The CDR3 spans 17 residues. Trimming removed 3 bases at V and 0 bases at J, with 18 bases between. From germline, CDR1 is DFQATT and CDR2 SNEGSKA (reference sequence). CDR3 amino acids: CSASTNLGGLAKNIQYF. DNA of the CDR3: TGCAGTGCTAGTACTAACCTGGGGGGTTTAGCCAAAAACATTCAGTACTTC.

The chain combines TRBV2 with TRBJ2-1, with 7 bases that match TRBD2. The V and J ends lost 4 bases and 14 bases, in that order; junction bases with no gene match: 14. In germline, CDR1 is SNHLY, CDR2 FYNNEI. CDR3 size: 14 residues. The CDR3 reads CASSVSTIGREKFF. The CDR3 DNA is TGTGCCAGCAGTGTTAGTACCATCGGGCGGGAGAAGTTCTTC.

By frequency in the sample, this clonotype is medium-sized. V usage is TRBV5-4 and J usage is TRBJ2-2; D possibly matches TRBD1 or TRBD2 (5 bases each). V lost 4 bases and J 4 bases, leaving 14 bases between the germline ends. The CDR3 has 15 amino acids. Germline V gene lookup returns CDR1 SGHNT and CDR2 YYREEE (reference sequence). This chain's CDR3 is CASSPPRGRTGELFF. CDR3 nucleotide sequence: TGTGCCAGCAGCCCGCCGAGGGGTCGCACCGGGGAGCTGTTTTTT.

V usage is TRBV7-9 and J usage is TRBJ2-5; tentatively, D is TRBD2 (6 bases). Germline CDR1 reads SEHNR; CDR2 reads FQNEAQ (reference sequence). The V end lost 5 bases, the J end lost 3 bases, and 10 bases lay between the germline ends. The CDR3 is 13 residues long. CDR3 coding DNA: TGTGCCAGCAGCCCCGGGAGCGAAGAGACCCAGTACTTC. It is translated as CASSPGSEETQYF.

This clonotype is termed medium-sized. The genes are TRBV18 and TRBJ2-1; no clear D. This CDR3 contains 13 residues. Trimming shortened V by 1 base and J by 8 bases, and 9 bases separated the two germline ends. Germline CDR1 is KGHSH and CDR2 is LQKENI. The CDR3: CASSPRRDDEQFF. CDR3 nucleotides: TGTGCCAGCTCACCACGTAGGGATGATGAGCAGTTCTTC.

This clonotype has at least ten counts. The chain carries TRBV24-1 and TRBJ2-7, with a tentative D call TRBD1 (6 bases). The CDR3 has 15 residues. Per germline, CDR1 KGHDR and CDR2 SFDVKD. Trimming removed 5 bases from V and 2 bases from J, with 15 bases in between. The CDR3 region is CATSGRGSLPYEQYF. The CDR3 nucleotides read TGTGCCACCAGTGGAAGGGGGAGTCTTCCCTACGAGCAGTACTTC.

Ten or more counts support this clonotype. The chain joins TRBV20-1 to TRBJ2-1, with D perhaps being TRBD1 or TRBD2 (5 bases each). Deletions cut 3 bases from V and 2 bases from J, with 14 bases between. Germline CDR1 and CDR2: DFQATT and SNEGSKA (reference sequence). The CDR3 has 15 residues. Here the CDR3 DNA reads TGCAGTGCTAGCGCACGCGAGGGGCCCTACAATGAGCAGTTCTTC. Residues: CSASAREGPYNEQFF.